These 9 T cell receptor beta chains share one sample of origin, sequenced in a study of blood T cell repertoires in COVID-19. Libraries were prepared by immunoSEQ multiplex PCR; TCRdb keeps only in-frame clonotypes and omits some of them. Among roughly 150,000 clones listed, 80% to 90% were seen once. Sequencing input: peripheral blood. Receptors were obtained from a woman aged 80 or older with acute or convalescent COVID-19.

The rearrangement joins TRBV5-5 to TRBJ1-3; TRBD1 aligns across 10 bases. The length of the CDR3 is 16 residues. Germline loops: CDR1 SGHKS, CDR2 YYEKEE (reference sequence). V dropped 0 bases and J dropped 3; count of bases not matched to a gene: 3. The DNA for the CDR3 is TGTGCCAGCAGCTTGGTCGACAGGGGGCTTGGAAACACCATATATTTT. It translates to CASSLVDRGLGNTIYF. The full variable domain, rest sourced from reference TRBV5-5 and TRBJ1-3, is DAGVTQSPTHLIKTRGQQVTLRCSPISGHKSVSWYQQVLGQGPQFIFQYYEKEERGRGNFPDRFSARQFPNYSSELNVNALLLGDSALYLCASSLVDRGLGNTIYFGEGSWLTVV.

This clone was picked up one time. The CDR3 sequence: CASSVLLGQSNTEAFF. The CDR3 region has the DNA TGTGCCAGCAGCGTACTTCTCGGACAGTCGAACACTGAAGCTTTCTTT. The V and J genes are TRBV9 and TRBJ1-1; D may be TRBD1 (6 bases). This CDR3 spans 16 amino acids. Trimming removed 1 base from V and 1 base from J, with 14 bases in between. Germline CDR1 reads SGDLS; CDR2 reads YYNGEE.

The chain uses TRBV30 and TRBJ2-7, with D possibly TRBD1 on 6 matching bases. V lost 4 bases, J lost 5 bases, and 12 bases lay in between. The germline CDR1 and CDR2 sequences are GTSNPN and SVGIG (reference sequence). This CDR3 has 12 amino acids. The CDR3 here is CAWIGRGDEQYF. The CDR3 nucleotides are TGTGCCTGGATAGGCAGGGGTGACGAGCAGTACTTC.

The CDR3, as DNA: TGTGCCAGCAGTCCACACGCGGGAGTCCCCAATGAGCAGTTCTTC. Encoded protein: CASSPHAGVPNEQFF. The chain uses TRBV27 and TRBJ2-1, with TRBD2 matching 7 bases. Germline values: CDR1 MNHEY, CDR2 SMNVEV (reference sequence). V shed 5 bases, J shed 6 bases, and the junction held 10 bases outside the gene matches. This CDR3 has 15 amino acids.

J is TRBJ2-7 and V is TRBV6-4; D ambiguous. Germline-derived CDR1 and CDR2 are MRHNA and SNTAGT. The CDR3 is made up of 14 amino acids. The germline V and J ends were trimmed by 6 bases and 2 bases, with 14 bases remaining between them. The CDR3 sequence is CASRRNRVTYEQYF. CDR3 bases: TGTGCCAGCAGGAGAAACAGAGTTACCTACGAGCAGTACTTC.

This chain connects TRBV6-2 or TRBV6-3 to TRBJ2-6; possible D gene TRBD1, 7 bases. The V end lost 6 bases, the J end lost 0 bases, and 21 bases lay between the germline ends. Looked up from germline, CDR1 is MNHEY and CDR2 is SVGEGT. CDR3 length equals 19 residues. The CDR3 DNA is TGTGCCAGCAGCCTACTAGCAGGGGGATTTCCCTCTGGGGCCAACGTCCTGACTTTC. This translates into CASSLLAGGFPSGANVLTF.

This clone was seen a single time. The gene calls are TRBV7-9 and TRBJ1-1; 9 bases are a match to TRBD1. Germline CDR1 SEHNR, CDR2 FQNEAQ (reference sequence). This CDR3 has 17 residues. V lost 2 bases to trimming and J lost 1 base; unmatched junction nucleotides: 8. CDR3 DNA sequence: TGTGCCAGCAGCTTACCTCCTCAGGGACAGGGGAACACTGAAGCTTTCTTT. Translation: CASSLPPQGQGNTEAFF.

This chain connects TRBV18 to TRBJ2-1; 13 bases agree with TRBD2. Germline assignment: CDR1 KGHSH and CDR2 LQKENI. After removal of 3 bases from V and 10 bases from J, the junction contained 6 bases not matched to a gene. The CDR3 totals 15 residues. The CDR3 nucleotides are TGTGCCAGCTCACCTTCAGGACTAGCGGGAGTCGAGCAGTTCTTC. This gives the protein CASSPSGLAGVEQFF.

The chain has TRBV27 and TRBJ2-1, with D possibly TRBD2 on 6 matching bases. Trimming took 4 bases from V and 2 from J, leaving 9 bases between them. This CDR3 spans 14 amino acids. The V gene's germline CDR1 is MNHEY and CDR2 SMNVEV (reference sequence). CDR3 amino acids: CASSWRAAYNEQFF. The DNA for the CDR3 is TGTGCCAGCAGTTGGAGGGCTGCCTACAATGAGCAGTTCTTC.